These 14 T cell receptor beta chains were all obtained from the same sample, sequenced in a study of cytomegalovirus exposure and HLA in healthy donors. Primers for the PCR totalled 60 Vbeta and 13 Jbeta. Here immunoSEQ multiplex PCR was the method, and the copy in TCRdb shows in-frame clones only, minus some. The repertoire consists of 150,000 to 200,000 clones, with approximately 85% occurring once and the leading ten covering roughly 9.3%. The sample consisted of PBMCs. The receptors derive from a young man in good health and CMV-seropositive.

This clone turned up a few times. V usage is TRBV12-5 and J usage is TRBJ2-7; TRBD1 might be the D (5 bases). The V gene's germline CDR1 is LGHNT and CDR2 FRNRAP. The CDR3 is made up of 14 amino acids. Trimming removed 3 bases from V and 5 bases from J, with 14 bases in between. The CDR3 region has the DNA TGTGCTAGTGGTTTTGCTTGGAGCAGGGACGAGCAGTACTTC. This translates into CASGFAWSRDEQYF.

The chain is built from TRBV5-1 and TRBJ1-1; possible D gene TRBD1, 5 bases. V was pared by 5 bases and J by 3 bases, with 17 bases between. Germline CDR1 and CDR2: SGHRS and YFSETQ. The CDR3 totals 15 residues. The CDR3 DNA follows: TGCGCCAGCAGTGGGAGGGGCGCCGCGTACACTGAAGCTTTCTTT. Protein: CASSGRGAAYTEAFF.

This chain uses TRBV9 with TRBJ2-1; the match to TRBD1 covers 8 bases. The CDR3 has 18 amino acids. Germline CDR1 SGDLS, CDR2 YYNGEE. The V and J ends lost 1 base and 0 bases, in that order; junction bases with no gene match: 9. The CDR3 here is CASSVNRGMGVSYNEQFF. The CDR3 coding sequence is TGTGCCAGCAGCGTAAACAGGGGGATGGGGGTCTCCTACAATGAGCAGTTCTTC.

The V gene is TRBV10-1, the J gene TRBJ2-3; D is ambiguous. Trimming removed 0 bases from V and 4 bases from J, with 11 bases in between. CDR1 and CDR2 (germline): WNHNN, SYGVQD (reference sequence). CDR3 length equals 15 residues. The CDR3 sequence: CASSESRVQADTQYF. CDR3 coding DNA: TGCGCCAGCAGTGAGTCGCGTGTCCAAGCAGATACGCAGTATTTT.

V usage is TRBV11-2 and J usage is TRBJ2-7, with D possibly TRBD2 on 5 matching bases. Between the trimmed V and J ends, which lost 6 bases and 3 bases, there was a span of 18 bases. Germline V lookup: CDR1 SGHAT, CDR2 FQNNGV. The CDR3 spans 15 residues. Written as DNA, the CDR3 is TGTGCCAGCAGACCCCTTGGGCCCCGGGACTACGAGCAGTACTTC. Translated, it gives CASRPLGPRDYEQYF.

The genes are TRBV30 and TRBJ1-2, with D uncertain. This CDR3 comprises 13 residues. The germline V and J ends were trimmed by 1 base and 2 bases, with 8 bases remaining between them. The germline CDR1 and CDR2 sequences are GTSNPN and SVGIG (reference sequence). The CDR3 coding sequence is TGTGCCTGGAGTGGGCAGGCGAACTATGGCTACACCTTC. It translates to CAWSGQANYGYTF.

This chain connects TRBV6-5 to TRBJ2-3, with D perhaps TRBD1 (7 bases). CDR3 length: 15 residues. Trimming took off 0 bases at V and 4 bases at J, with 11 bases between the two ends. Looked up from germline, CDR1 is MNHEY and CDR2 is SVGAGI. In DNA, the CDR3 is TGTGCCAGCAGTTACTCAGGAGGGGGCGCAGATACGCAGTATTTT. Protein: CASSYSGGGADTQYF.

The chain uses TRBV7-3 and TRBJ2-5, with D unresolved. This CDR3 comprises 16 residues. Trimming took off 5 bases at V and 1 base at J, with 17 bases between the two ends. Germline CDR1 SGHTA, CDR2 FQGTGA. DNA of the CDR3: TGTGCCAGCAGCACACCCCCCCAGGTAGGCCAAGAGACCCAGTACTTC. This sequence encodes CASSTPPQVGQETQYF.

V usage is TRBV9 and J usage is TRBJ2-7; 8 nucleotides match TRBD1. The CDR3 sequence is 19 residues long. With 0 bases clipped from V and 3 bases from J, the junction kept 17 bases outside the gene matches. From germline, CDR1 is SGDLS and CDR2 YYNGEE. For the CDR3, the DNA is TGTGCCAGCAGCGTAGGAGGTGGGGGGACAGGTCCGACGATCTACGAGCAGTACTTC. Its protein product is CASSVGGGGTGPTIYEQYF.

Here the CDR3 DNA reads TGTGCCAGCAGTCCACAGGGGACTTTGGGCTACGAGCAGTACTTC. Its translation is CASSPQGTLGYEQYF. This chain uses TRBV9 with TRBJ2-7; D may be TRBD1 (7 bases). CDR1 is SGDLS, CDR2 YYNGEE, per germline. The CDR3 is 15 amino acids. V lost 5 bases and J 3 bases, leaving 18 bases between the germline ends.

This clone has only a few counts. This chain links TRBV5-1 with TRBJ1-1, with D possibly TRBD1 on 6 matching bases. CDR3 size: 14 residues. The germline V and J ends were trimmed by 0 bases and 5 bases, with 11 bases remaining between them. Germline loops: CDR1 SGHRS, CDR2 YFSETQ. In nucleotides, the CDR3 is TGCGCCAGCAGCTTGGAAGGACAGTCTACTGAAGCTTTCTTT. It encodes CASSLEGQSTEAFF.

This chain connects TRBV5-1 to TRBJ2-7; 10 nucleotides align to TRBD1. CDR3 length equals 16 residues. The junction had 13 bases not matched to a gene; V was cut back by 5 bases and J by 5 bases. Germline CDR1 is SGHRS and CDR2 is YFSETQ. CDR3 sequence: CASSRGGTGASHEQYF. CDR3 bases: TGCGCCAGCAGTCGGGGCGGGACAGGGGCCAGCCACGAGCAGTACTTC. The complete variable domain, with remaining parts taken from reference TRBV5-1 and TRBJ2-7, reads KAGVTQTPRYLIKTRGQQVTLSCSPISGHRSVSWYQQTPGQGLQFLFEYFSETQRNKGNFPGRFSGRQFSNSRSEMNVSTLELGDSALYLCASSRGGTGASHEQYFGPGTRLTVT.

J is TRBJ1-1 and V is TRBV6-5, with D perhaps matching TRBD1 (6 bases). Per the germline V gene, CDR1 is MNHEY and CDR2 is SVGAGI. The CDR3 runs 15 residues. Trimming removed 8 bases from V and 6 bases from J, with 22 bases in between. CDR3 bases: TGTGCCAGCCACGGTGGGACACCCACCGGGGCTGAAGCTTTCTTT. This translates into CASHGGTPTGAEAFF.

The chain couples TRBV7-9 to TRBJ2-3, with D unresolved. The CDR3 is 13 residues long. Trimming pared 3 bases from V and 3 bases from J, leaving 7 bases between. Germline V gene data show CDR1 as SEHNR and CDR2 as FQNEAQ (reference sequence). CDR3 residues: CASSFSGTDTQYF. Here the CDR3 DNA reads TGTGCCAGCAGCTTTTCGGGTACAGATACGCAGTATTTT.